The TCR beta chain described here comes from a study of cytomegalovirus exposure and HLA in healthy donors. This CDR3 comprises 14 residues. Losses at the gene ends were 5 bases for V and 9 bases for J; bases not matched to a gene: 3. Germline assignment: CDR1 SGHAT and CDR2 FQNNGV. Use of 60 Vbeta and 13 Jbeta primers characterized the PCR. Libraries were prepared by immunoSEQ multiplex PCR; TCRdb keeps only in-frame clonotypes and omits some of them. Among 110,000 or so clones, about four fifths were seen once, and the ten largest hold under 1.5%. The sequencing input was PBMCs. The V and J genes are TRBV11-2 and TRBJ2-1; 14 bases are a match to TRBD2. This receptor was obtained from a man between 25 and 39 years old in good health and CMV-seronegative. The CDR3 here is CASSTGLAGGEQFF. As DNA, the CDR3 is TGTGCCAGCAGCACCGGACTAGCGGGAGGTGAGCAGTTCTTC.